This TCR beta chain was sequenced in a study of T cells in Graves' hyperthyroidism and ophthalmopathy. Amplified TCR beta CDR3 regions came from RNA transcripts. A first-round RT-PCR of the TCR CDR3 used the HTBI primer set. From the multiplex PCR reads, TCRdb called clonotypes with MiXCR, one entry per CDR3 protein. The sample carries about 610,000 distinct CDR3 sequences, around 15% recorded once. This clonotype was picked up a small number of times. Its matching antigen is unknown. Orbital computed tomography and thyroid ultrasound, together with serum TRAb and thyroxine and clinical symptoms, were used for diagnoses. General study findings and limits: Most thyroid clonotypes expanded above 0.001 appeared in blood too.

J gave up 4 bases and V 4 bases, and 9 bases lay outside the gene matches. Germline CDR1 and CDR2: SEHNR and FQNEAQ (reference sequence). The CDR3 contains 15 residues. This TCR was sampled from a woman in her thirties or forties with Graves' ophthalmopathy. What was sequenced was blood. The chain has TRBV7-9 and TRBJ1-2; TRBD1 matches at 7 bases. The CDR3 protein is CASSSTGLFTYGYTF. In nucleotides, the CDR3 is TGTGCCAGCAGCTCGACAGGGCTCTTTACCTATGGCTACACCTTC. Filled out from reference TRBV7-9 and TRBJ1-2, the complete variable domain reads DTGVSQNPRHKITKRGQNVTFRCDPISEHNRLYWYRQTLGQGPEFLTYFQNEAQLEKSRLLSDRFSAERPKGSFSTLEIQRTEQGDSAMYLCASSSTGLFTYGYTFGSGTRLTVV.